This T cell receptor (beta chain) was profiled in a study of blood T cell repertoires in COVID-19. Produced via immunoSEQ multiplex PCR; TCRdb's table is partial and in-frame only. The sample shows 140,000 to 150,000 clones, approximately 80% of them seen only once. This sequence originates from a woman in her fifties or sixties with acute or convalescent COVID-19. Sequencing was performed on peripheral blood.

CDR3: CSVDTRVGLETQYF. As DNA, the CDR3 is TGCAGCGTTGATACGCGGGTTGGGCTCGAGACCCAGTACTTC. The rearrangement joins TRBV29-1 to TRBJ2-5, with D possibly matching TRBD2 (5 bases). Trimming removed 3 bases at V and 5 bases at J, with 16 bases between. The V gene's germline CDR1 is SQVTM and CDR2 ANQGSEA. This CDR3 contains 14 residues.